This T cell receptor beta chain was obtained from a study of T-cell memory formation after mild COVID-19. Study in general: In these data, TCR clusters were largely donor specific. Findings and caveats of the study: Some clones that responded were present in memory (sampled pre-infection), which suggests cross-reactive memory joined.

This clonotype appeared a few times. Antigen specificity is unknown. Constant-segment primers were used for 5'RACE, and the resulting TCR alpha and TCR beta cDNA libraries carried sample barcodes and UMIs. TCRdb reprocessed the 5' RACE reads with MiXCR, giving one entry per CDR3 protein. The sample records about 610,000 distinct CDR3 sequences, roughly 17% being singletons. Source material: PBMCs or a T cell subset sorted from them (not recorded which). This clonotype was obtained from an adult woman who had mild COVID-19 (a few samples of this study predate the infection). Cell type and time point are not known.

The CDR3 loop is CARLAGQETQYF. For the CDR3, the DNA is TGTGCCAGACTAGCGGGGCAAGAGACCCAGTACTTC. The chain links TRBV7-3 to TRBJ2-5; 10 bases match TRBD2. The CDR3 spans 12 residues. Germline CDR1 SGHTA, CDR2 FQGTGA. V lost 9 bases to trimming and J lost 2 bases; unmatched junction nucleotides: 0. Variable domain in full (rest from reference TRBV7-3 and TRBJ2-5): GAGVSQTPSNKVTEKGKYVELRCDPISGHTALYWYRQSLGQGPEFLIYFQGTGAADDSGLPNDRFFAVRPEGSVSTLKIQRTERGDSAVYLCARLAGQETQYFGPGTRLLVL.